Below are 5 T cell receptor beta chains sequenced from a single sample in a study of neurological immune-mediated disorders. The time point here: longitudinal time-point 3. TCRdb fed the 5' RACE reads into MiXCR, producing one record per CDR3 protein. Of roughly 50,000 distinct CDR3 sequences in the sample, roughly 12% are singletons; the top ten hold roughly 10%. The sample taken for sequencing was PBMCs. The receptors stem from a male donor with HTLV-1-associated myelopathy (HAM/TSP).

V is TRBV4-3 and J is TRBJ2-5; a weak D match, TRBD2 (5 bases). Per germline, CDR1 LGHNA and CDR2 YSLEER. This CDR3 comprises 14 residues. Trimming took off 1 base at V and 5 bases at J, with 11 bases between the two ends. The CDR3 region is CASSQGRGGETQYF. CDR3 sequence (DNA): TGCGCCAGCAGCCAAGGTCGGGGTGGCGAGACCCAGTACTTC.

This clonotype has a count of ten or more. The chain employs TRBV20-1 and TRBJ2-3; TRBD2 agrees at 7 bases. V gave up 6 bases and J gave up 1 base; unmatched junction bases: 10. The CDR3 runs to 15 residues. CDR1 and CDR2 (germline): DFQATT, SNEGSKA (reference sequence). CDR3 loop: CSATSLGGGTDTQYF. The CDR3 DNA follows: TGCAGTGCCACTTCGTTGGGAGGGGGCACAGATACGCAGTATTTT.

The CDR3 DNA is TGCAGTGCCCGACGGACCGCCTCGGGGGGTCACCTTTTGAACACTGAAGCTTTCTTT. Amino acid sequence: CSARRTASGGHLLNTEAFF. The chain has TRBV20-1 and TRBJ1-1; D possibly corresponds to TRBD1 (5 bases). Germline assignment: CDR1 DFQATT and CDR2 SNEGSKA (reference sequence). Deletions cut 6 bases from V and 0 bases from J, with 29 bases between. This CDR3 is built from 19 residues.

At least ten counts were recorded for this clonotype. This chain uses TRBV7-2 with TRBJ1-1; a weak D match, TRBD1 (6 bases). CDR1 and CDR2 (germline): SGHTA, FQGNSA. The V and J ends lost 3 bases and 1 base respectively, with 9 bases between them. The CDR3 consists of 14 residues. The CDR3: CASSLQGTNTEAFF. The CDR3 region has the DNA TGTGCCAGCAGCTTGCAGGGGACGAACACTGAAGCTTTCTTT.

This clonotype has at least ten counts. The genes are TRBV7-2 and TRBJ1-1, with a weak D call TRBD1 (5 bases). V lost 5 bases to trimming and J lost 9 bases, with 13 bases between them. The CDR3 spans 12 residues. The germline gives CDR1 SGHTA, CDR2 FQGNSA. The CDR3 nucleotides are TGTGCCAGCAGCCCGTCGATGGGACAAGCTTTCTTT. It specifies CASSPSMGQAFF.